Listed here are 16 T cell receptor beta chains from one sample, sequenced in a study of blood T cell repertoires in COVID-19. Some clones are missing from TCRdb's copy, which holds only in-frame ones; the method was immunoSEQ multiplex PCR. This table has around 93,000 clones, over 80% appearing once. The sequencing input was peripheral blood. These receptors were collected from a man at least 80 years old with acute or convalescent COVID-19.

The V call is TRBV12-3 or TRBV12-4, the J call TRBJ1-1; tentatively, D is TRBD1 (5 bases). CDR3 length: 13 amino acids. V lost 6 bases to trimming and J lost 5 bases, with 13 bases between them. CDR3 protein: CASRDRGTTEAFF. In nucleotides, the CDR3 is TGTGCCAGCAGGGACCGGGGGACGACTGAAGCTTTCTTT.

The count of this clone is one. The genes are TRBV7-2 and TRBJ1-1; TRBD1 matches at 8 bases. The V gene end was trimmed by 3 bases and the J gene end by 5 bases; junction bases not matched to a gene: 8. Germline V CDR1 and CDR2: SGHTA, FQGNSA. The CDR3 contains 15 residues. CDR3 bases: TGTGCCAGCAGCTTGAGTCAGGGGGCTCAGACTGAAGCTTTCTTT. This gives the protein CASSLSQGAQTEAFF.

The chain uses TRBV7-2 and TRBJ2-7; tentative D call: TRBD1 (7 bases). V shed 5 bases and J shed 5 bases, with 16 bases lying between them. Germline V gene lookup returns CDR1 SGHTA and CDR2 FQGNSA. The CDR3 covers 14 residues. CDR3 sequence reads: CASSRQGLLDEQYF. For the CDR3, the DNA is TGTGCCAGCAGCAGACAGGGACTCCTTGACGAGCAGTACTTC.

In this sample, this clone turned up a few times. The DNA for the CDR3 is TGCAGCGCCCGGAAGGGGCCAGATACTGAAGCTTTCTTT. This sequence encodes CSARKGPDTEAFF. The chain links TRBV29-1 to TRBJ1-1; tentatively, D is TRBD1 (5 bases). V gave up 7 bases and J gave up 5 bases, with 17 bases separating them. The CDR3 runs 13 residues. Germline V gives CDR1 SQVTM, CDR2 ANQGSEA.

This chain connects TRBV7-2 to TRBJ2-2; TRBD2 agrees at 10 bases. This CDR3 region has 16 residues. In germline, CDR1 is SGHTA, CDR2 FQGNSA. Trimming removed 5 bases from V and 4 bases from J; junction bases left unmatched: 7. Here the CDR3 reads CASSPPSGRATGELFF. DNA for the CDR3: TGTGCCAGCAGCCCCCCAAGCGGGAGGGCCACCGGGGAGCTGTTTTTT.

In DNA form, the CDR3 reads TGCGCCAGCAGCTCCCAGGGGACTAAGGGGAATTCACCCCTCCACTTT. Translation gives CASSSQGTKGNSPLHF. The chain carries TRBV5-1 and TRBJ1-6; a possible D gene is TRBD1 (6 bases). This CDR3 region has 16 residues. The ends were cut back, 3 bases at V and 7 bases at J, with 17 bases in the middle. Germline CDR1 and CDR2: SGHRS and YFSETQ.

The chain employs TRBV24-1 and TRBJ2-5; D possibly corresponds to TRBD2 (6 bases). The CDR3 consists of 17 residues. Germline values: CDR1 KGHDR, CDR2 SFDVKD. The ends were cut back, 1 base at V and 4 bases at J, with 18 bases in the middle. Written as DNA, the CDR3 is TGTGCCACCAGTGATTTCCCTCCCGGACGGGAGATAGAGACCCAGTACTTC. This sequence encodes CATSDFPPGREIETQYF.

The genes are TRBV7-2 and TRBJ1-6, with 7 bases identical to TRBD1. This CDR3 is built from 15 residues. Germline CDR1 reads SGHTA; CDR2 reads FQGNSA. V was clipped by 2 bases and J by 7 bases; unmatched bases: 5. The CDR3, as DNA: TGTGCCAGCAGCTTAATCCCCAGGGGGAATTCACCCCTCCACTTT. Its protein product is CASSLIPRGNSPLHF.

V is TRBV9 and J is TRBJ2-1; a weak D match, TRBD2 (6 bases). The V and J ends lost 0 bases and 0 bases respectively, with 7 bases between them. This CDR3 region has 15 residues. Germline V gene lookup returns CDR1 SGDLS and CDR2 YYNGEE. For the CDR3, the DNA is TGTGCCAGCAGCGTAGGACTAGTCTCCTACAATGAGCAGTTCTTC. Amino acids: CASSVGLVSYNEQFF.

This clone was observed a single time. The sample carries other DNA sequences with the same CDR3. CDR3 DNA sequence: TGTGCCAGCAGTCTGACAGGGGGCAATCAGCCCCAGCATTTT. Translating gives CASSLTGGNQPQHF. The chain combines TRBV2 with TRBJ1-5, with 8 bases aligning to TRBD1. CDR3 length: 14 amino acids. The J segment lost 2 bases and the V segment lost 5 bases, leaving 2 bases of the junction unmatched. The germline V gene encodes CDR1 SNHLY and CDR2 FYNNEI.

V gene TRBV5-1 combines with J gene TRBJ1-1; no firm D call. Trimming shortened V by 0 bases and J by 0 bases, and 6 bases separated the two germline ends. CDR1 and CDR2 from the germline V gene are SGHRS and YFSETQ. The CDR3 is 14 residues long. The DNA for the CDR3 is TGCGCCAGCAGCTTGGGCGGCATGAACACTGAAGCTTTCTTT. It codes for CASSLGGMNTEAFF.

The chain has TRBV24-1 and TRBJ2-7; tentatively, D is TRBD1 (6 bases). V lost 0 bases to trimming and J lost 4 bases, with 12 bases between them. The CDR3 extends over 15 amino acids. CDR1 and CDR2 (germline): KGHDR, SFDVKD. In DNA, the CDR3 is TGTGCCACCAGTGATTTGCGGGCAGGGGTTTACGAGCAGTACTTC. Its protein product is CATSDLRAGVYEQYF.

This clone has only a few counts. Written as DNA, the CDR3 is TGTGCCAGCAGTCAACATACAGGGGGCGAACCTGAAGCTTTCTTT. It is translated as CASSQHTGGEPEAFF. The chain is built from TRBV6-2 or TRBV6-3 and TRBJ1-1, with 9 bases identical to TRBD1. Germline V gene lookup returns CDR1 MNHEY and CDR2 SVGEGT. There are 15 residues in the CDR3. J gave up 6 bases and V 5 bases, and 10 bases lay outside the gene matches.

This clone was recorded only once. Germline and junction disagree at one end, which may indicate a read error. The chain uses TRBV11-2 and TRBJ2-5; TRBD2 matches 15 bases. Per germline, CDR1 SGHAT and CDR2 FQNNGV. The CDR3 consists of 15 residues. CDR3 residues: CASSFLTGTSGGTNF. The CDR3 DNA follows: TGTGCCAGCAGCTTCCTAACCGGGACTAGCGGGGGGACCAACTTC. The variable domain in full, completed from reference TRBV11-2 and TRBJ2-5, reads EAGVAQSPRYKIIEKRQSVAFWCNPISGHATLYWYQQILGQGPKLLIQFQNNGVVDDSQLPKDRFSAERLKGVDSTLKIQPAKLEDSAVYLCASSFLTGTSGGTNFGPGTRLLVL.

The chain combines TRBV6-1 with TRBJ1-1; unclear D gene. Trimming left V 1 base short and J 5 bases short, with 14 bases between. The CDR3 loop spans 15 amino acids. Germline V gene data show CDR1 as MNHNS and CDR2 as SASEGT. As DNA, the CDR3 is TGTGCCAGCAGTGAAGTTTGGCAATCTAGAACTGAAGCTTTCTTT. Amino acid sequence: CASSEVWQSRTEAFF.

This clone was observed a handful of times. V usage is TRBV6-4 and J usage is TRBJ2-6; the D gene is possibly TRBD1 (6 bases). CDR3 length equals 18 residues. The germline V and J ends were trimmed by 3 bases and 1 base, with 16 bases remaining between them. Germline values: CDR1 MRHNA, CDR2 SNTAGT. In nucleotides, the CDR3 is TGTGCCAGCAGTGAGCAAGGCAGGGGAAGGTCTGGGGCCAACGTCCTGACTTTC. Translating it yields CASSEQGRGRSGANVLTF.